The entry that follows covers one T cell receptor beta chain sequence. Generated by immunoSEQ multiplex PCR, the TCRdb table keeps only in-frame clones and is missing some. The sample has approximately 30,000 clones; approximately 92% are singletons. Germline V gene lookup returns CDR1 LNHDA and CDR2 SQIVND (reference sequence). Trimming left V 6 bases short and J 2 bases short, with 29 bases between. CDR3 length equals 20 residues. This entry belongs to a study of T cell changes during pregnancy in multiple sclerosis. V and J are TRBV19 and TRBJ1-5; D call uncertain. This material consisted of CD4+ T cells from peripheral blood mononuclear cells, taken in the second trimester of pregnancy. This TCR was recovered from a female donor with multiple sclerosis, enrolled in a pregnancy study. CDR3 coding DNA: TGTGCCAGTAGGTCTTCTCGACTTCCCTTCGGGGATAGCGGCAATCAGCCCCAGCATTTT. Its translation: CASRSSRLPFGDSGNQPQHF.